This T cell receptor beta chain was observed in a study of sequential checkpoint blockade in melanoma. Study-wide context: Maintenance nivolumab came after either treatment sequence.

The treatment denotes: randomized to nivolumab then ipilimumab (arm A) or the reverse (arm B). DNA-damaging chemotherapy had not been given to any patient beforehand. Sorted cells were live CD3+CD8+, lacking CD19 and CD56, from PBMCs. The CDR3 runs 12 residues. Germline V CDR1 and CDR2: SQVTM, ANQGSEA. Trimming took 4 bases from V and 1 from J, leaving 7 bases between them. This clone showed up just a few times. The table came from immunoSEQ multiplex PCR; TCRdb's copy has only in-frame clones and leaves some out. The table records about 17,000 clones, 72% of them present only once. This sequence was found in a human donor with melanoma. This sequence joins TRBV29-1 and TRBJ1-1; D gene ambiguous. The sequenced sample was CD8+ T cells sorted from blood (inferred from file names), obtained from a patient given nivolumab and ipilimumab in sequence. For the CDR3, the DNA is TGCAGCGTTGGAGCTCCGAACACTGAAGCTTTCTTT. It translates to CSVGAPNTEAFF.